The T cell receptor beta chain described here comes from a study of shared clonotypes between healthy human individuals. About the research overall: A donor's plate count was three for CD4 naive and three for CD4 memory; CD8 naive had two and CD8 memory one. Findings of the study overall: Sequencing depth was predicted to influence how clonotypes are shared among donors. Approximately 5.1% was the fraction of naive CD4 clonotypes found shared across four donors.

The CDR3 is 17 residues long. Germline CDR1 reads MDHEN; CDR2 reads SYDVKM. The V segment lost 3 bases and the J segment 7 bases; nucleotides outside the gene matches: 13. About this clone: Its antigen remains unknown.

Using immunoSEQ multiplex PCR, the repertoire was profiled, and TCRdb retains in-frame clones only, with some absent. The sample lists roughly 760,000 clones, under 80% occurring once. The chain is built from TRBV28 and TRBJ1-4; 8 nucleotides line up with TRBD1. The receptor comes from a woman aged 25 to 45 in good health. The sample comprised memory CD4+ T cells sorted from blood. The subset denotes: CD45RA-negative fraction. This CDR3 is CASSFSTLTGGVEKLFF. CDR3 DNA sequence: TGTGCCAGCAGTTTCTCAACCCTAACAGGGGGGGTTGAAAAACTGTTTTTT.